The 11 T cell receptor beta chains in this list originate from one sample, sequenced in a study of beta chain features in type 1 diabetes. Study outcomes and limitations: People with Type 1 diabetes carried modestly yet significantly shorter TCRB CDR3s in all four CD4+ subsets.

Investigators reverse transcribed all isolated RNA, so they sequenced expressed TCRB transcripts. Libraries were prepared by immunoSEQ multiplex PCR; TCRdb keeps only in-frame clonotypes and omits some of them. Among 45,000 to 60,000 clones, under 75% were seen once, and the ten largest hold 0.29%. These receptors are not linked to any known antigen. The sequenced sample was stem cell memory CD4+ T cells from blood. Receptors originate from a woman between 25 and 40 years old with type 1 diabetes.

The chain employs TRBV9 and TRBJ2-1; 9 bases map to TRBD2. CDR3 length: 18 amino acids. Germline CDR1 reads SGDLS; CDR2 reads YYNGEE. Unmatched junction bases numbered 7, after V lost 0 bases and J lost 0 bases. The CDR3 DNA reads TGTGCCAGCAGCGTAGCTACGGGTAGCGGGGGCTCCTACAATGAGCAGTTCTTC. Translation: CASSVATGSGGSYNEQFF.

This sequence joins TRBV4-1 and TRBJ2-5; 9 positions match TRBD2. In germline, CDR1 is MGHRA, CDR2 YSYEKL. The CDR3 length is 16 residues. V lost 3 bases to trimming and J lost 5 bases; unmatched junction nucleotides: 10. The chain's CDR3 is CASSQYIAGARETQYF. CDR3 in DNA: TGCGCCAGCAGCCAGTATATAGCGGGAGCTAGGGAGACCCAGTACTTC.

The CDR3 bases are TGTGCCAGCAGTGCCCTAGAGACCCAGTACTTC. This translates into CASSALETQYF. J is TRBJ2-5 and V is TRBV25-1; no firm D call. Germline V gene lookup returns CDR1 MGHDK and CDR2 SYGVNS. This CDR3 region has 11 residues. V was clipped by 4 bases and J by 4 bases, with 4 bases between them.

The rearrangement joins TRBV25-1 to TRBJ2-5, with 10 bases identical to TRBD2. The J segment lost 7 bases and the V segment lost 8 bases, leaving 10 bases of the junction unmatched. CDR3 length: 14 residues. Germline lookup yields CDR1 MGHDK and CDR2 SYGVNS. For the CDR3, the DNA is TGTGCCAGCCAAGCGGGAGGGTCTGTGGGGACCCAGTACTTC. As protein: CASQAGGSVGTQYF. Variable domain in full (rest from reference TRBV25-1 and TRBJ2-5): EADIYQTPRYLVIGTGKKITLECSQTMGHDKMYWYQQDPGMELHLIHYSYGVNSTEKGDLSSESTVSRIRTEHFPLTLESARPSHTSQYLCASQAGGSVGTQYFGPGTRLLVL.

V is TRBV25-1 and J is TRBJ2-1; 10 bases fit TRBD1. V trimming: 6 bases; J trimming: 14 bases; junction bases outside the gene matches: 13. The CDR3 has 14 amino acids. Per germline, CDR1 MGHDK and CDR2 SYGVNS. CDR3 sequence reads: CASSDPPAGQGKFF. CDR3 sequence (DNA): TGTGCCAGCAGCGACCCTCCCGCGGGACAGGGGAAGTTCTTC.

In its sample, this clone was seen once. J is TRBJ2-6 and V is TRBV30; D gene unclear. The CDR3 loop spans 16 amino acids. V gave up 4 bases and J gave up 0 bases, with 13 bases separating them. CDR1 and CDR2 (germline): GTSNPN, SVGIG (reference sequence). This CDR3 reads CAWTHFTDSGANVLTF. In DNA form, the CDR3 reads TGTGCCTGGACCCATTTTACAGACTCTGGGGCCAACGTCCTGACTTTC.

V and J are TRBV29-1 and TRBJ1-2; 8 nucleotides align to TRBD1. This CDR3 has 12 amino acids. After removal of 7 bases from V and 7 bases from J, the junction contained 8 bases not matched to a gene. Germline CDR1 SQVTM, CDR2 ANQGSEA. CDR3 sequence: CSDSTGDAGYTF. CDR3 sequence (DNA): TGCAGCGATTCGACAGGGGACGCTGGCTACACCTTC.

The chain recombines TRBV11-2 with TRBJ1-1, with 11 positions matching TRBD1. This CDR3 has 15 amino acids. Germline V CDR1 and CDR2: SGHAT, FQNNGV. Losses at the gene ends were 4 bases for V and 4 bases for J; bases not matched to a gene: 5. The CDR3 is CASSSEGQGVTEAFF. The DNA for the CDR3 is TGTGCCAGCAGCTCGGAGGGACAGGGGGTCACTGAAGCTTTCTTT. Supplemented by reference TRBV11-2 and TRBJ1-1, the full variable domain reads EAGVAQSPRYKIIEKRQSVAFWCNPISGHATLYWYQQILGQGPKLLIQFQNNGVVDDSQLPKDRFSAERLKGVDSTLKIQPAKLEDSAVYLCASSSEGQGVTEAFFGQGTRLTVV.

The J gene is TRBJ2-1, the V gene TRBV7-2; 7 bases agree with TRBD2. The CDR3 spans 15 residues. The trim removed 0 bases at V and 6 bases at J, leaving 5 bases unmatched. Germline V gene data show CDR1 as SGHTA and CDR2 as FQGNSA. CDR3 sequence (DNA): TGTGCCAGCAGCTTAGCGGCGACTAGCAGCAATGAGCAGTTCTTC. The encoded protein is CASSLAATSSNEQFF.

The gene calls are TRBV9 and TRBJ2-1, with D possibly TRBD2 on 7 matching bases. This CDR3 contains 15 residues. V shed 0 bases and J shed 3 bases, with 10 bases lying between them. The V gene's germline CDR1 is SGDLS and CDR2 YYNGEE. The CDR3 reads CASSVEGGVYNEQFF. CDR3 bases: TGTGCCAGCAGCGTAGAAGGGGGGGTCTACAATGAGCAGTTCTTC. The full variable domain, in which reference TRBV9 and TRBJ2-1 provide the parts outside the CDR3, is DSGVTQTPKHLITATGQRVTLRCSPRSGDLSVYWYQQSLDQGLQFLIQYYNGEERAKGNILERFSAQQFPDLHSELNLSSLELGDSALYFCASSVEGGVYNEQFFGPGTRLTVL.

J is TRBJ2-5 and V is TRBV7-3; 13 bases fit TRBD2. Per germline, CDR1 SGHTA and CDR2 FQGTGA. This CDR3 is 15 amino acids long. V was pared by 3 bases and J by 5 bases, with 3 bases of the junction left unmatched. This chain's CDR3 is CASSLELAGGETQYF. The CDR3 DNA follows: TGTGCCAGCAGCTTGGAACTAGCGGGAGGGGAGACCCAGTACTTC.